This T cell receptor beta chain was found in a study of cytomegalovirus exposure and HLA in healthy donors. Findings of the study overall: In a later analysis, several top co-occurrence clusters appeared linked to parvovirus B19, influenza, CMV and Epstein-Barr virus. The authors assumed roughly uniform sequencing depth across donors for presence/absence analyses. Indistinguishable V segments such as TRBV6-2 and TRBV6-3 were excluded.

13 Jbeta primers and 60 Vbeta primers were used for the PCR. The assay was immunoSEQ multiplex PCR, and TCRdb's table has in-frame clones only and misses some. In the table there are 150,000 to 200,000 clones, around 83% of which are singletons. Germline CDR1 SGHNT, CDR2 YYREEE (reference sequence). The trim removed 6 bases at V and 4 bases at J, leaving 4 bases unmatched. The CDR3 is 13 residues long. Concerning this clone: Its target is unknown.

This receptor was obtained from a man aged 45-65 years in good health and CMV-seropositive. Sequences were obtained from PBMCs. The chain is built from TRBV5-4 and TRBJ1-3, with 7 bases fitting TRBD1. CDR3 sequence reads: CASKTGVGNTIYF. The CDR3 coding sequence is TGTGCCAGCAAAACAGGGGTCGGAAACACCATATATTTT.